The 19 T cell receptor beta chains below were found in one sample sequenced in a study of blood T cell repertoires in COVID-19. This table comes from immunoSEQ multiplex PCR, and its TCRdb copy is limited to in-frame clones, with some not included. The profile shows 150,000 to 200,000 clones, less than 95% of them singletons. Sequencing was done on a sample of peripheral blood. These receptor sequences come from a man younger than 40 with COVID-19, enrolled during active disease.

The CDR3 DNA reads as TGCGCCAGCAGCCAACCCGGGACAGGGAATTCACCCCTCCACTTT. Amino acids: CASSQPGTGNSPLHF. The chain recombines TRBV4-1 with TRBJ1-6; 9 nucleotides agree with TRBD1. CDR3 length equals 15 residues. V was pared by 2 bases and J by 7 bases, with 3 bases of the junction left unmatched. CDR1 MGHRA and CDR2 YSYEKL come from the germline V gene.

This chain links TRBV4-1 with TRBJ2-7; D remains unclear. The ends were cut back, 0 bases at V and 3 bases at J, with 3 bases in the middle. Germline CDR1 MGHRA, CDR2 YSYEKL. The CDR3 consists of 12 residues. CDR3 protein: CASSQESYEQYF. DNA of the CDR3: TGCGCCAGCAGCCAAGAGAGCTACGAGCAGTACTTC.

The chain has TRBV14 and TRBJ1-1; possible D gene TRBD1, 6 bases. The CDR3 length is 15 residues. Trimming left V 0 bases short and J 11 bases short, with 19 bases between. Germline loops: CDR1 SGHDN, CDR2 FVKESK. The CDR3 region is CASSQESFRGGTAFF. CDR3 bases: TGTGCCAGCAGCCAAGAGAGTTTCAGAGGGGGTACGGCTTTCTTT.

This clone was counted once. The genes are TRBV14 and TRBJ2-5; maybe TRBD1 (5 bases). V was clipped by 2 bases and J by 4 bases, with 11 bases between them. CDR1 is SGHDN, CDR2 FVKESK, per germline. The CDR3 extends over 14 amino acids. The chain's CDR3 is CASSQQGMRETQYF. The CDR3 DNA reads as TGTGCCAGCAGCCAACAGGGTATGCGAGAGACCCAGTACTTC.

The CDR3 spells CASSYSKQGNYGYTF. CDR3 DNA sequence: TGTGCCAGCAGTTACTCCAAACAGGGGAACTATGGCTACACCTTC. The V call is TRBV6-5, the J call TRBJ1-2; 7 nucleotides agree with TRBD1. Trimming took 0 bases from V and 2 from J; bases not matched to a gene: 3. Germline V gene lookup returns CDR1 MNHEY and CDR2 SVGAGI. CDR3 length: 15 amino acids.

The chain's CDR3 is CASGGDTQYF. For the CDR3, the DNA is TGTGCCAGCGGGGGCGATACGCAGTATTTT. The chain recombines TRBV7-9 with TRBJ2-3, with D possibly being TRBD1 (6 bases). Trimming stripped 8 bases from V and 6 bases from J, with 6 bases between. Germline assignment: CDR1 SEHNR and CDR2 FQNEAQ (reference sequence). This CDR3 contains 10 residues.

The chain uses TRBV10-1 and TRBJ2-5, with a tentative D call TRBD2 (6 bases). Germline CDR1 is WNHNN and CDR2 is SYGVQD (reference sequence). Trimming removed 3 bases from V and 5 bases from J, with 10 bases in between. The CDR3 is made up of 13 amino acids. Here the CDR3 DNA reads TGCGCCAGCAGTGACCCGGAGGGGGAGACCCAGTACTTC. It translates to CASSDPEGETQYF.

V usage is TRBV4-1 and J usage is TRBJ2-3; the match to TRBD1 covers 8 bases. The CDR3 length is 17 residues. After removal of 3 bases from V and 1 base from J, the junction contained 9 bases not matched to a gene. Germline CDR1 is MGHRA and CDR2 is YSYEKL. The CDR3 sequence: CASSHLDRDKRTDTQYF. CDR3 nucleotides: TGCGCCAGCAGCCATTTGGACAGGGACAAACGCACAGATACGCAGTATTTT.

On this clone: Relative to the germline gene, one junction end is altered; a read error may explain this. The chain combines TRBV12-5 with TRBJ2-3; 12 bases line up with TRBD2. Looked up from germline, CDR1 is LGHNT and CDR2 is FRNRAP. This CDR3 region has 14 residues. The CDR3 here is CASGPPPTSGGPDF. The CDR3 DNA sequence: TGTGCTAGTGGTCCCCCCCCAACTAGCGGGGGGCCCGATTTT.

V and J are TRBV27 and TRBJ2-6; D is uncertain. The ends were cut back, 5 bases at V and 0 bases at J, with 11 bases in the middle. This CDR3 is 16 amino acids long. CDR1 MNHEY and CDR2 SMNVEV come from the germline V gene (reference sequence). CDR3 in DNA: TGTGCCAGCAGTCCTCGACTGTACTCTGGGGCCAACGTCCTGACTTTC. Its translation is CASSPRLYSGANVLTF.

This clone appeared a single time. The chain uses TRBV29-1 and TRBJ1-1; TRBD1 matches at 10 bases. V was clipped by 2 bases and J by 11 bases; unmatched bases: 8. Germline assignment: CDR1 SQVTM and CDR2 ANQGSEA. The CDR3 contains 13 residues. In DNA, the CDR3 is TGCAGCGTTGAAATGGGACAGGGGTCAAGGGCTTTCTTT. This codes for CSVEMGQGSRAFF.

This CDR3 is CASSLAEGAGNEQFF. CDR3 sequence (DNA): TGCGCCAGCAGCTTGGCGGAGGGGGCTGGAAATGAGCAGTTCTTC. V gene TRBV5-1 combines with J gene TRBJ2-1; tentative D call: TRBD1 (7 bases). CDR1 and CDR2 from the germline V gene are SGHRS and YFSETQ. The ends were cut back, 0 bases at V and 7 bases at J, with 14 bases in the middle. This CDR3 comprises 15 residues.

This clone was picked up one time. CDR3 nucleotides: TGCAGCGTTGCCCTACCCTCCTACAATGAGCAGTTCTTC. Residues: CSVALPSYNEQFF. This chain links TRBV29-1 with TRBJ2-1; D unclear. In germline, CDR1 is SQVTM, CDR2 ANQGSEA. Trimming removed 4 bases from V and 0 bases from J, with 7 bases in between. This CDR3 region has 13 residues.

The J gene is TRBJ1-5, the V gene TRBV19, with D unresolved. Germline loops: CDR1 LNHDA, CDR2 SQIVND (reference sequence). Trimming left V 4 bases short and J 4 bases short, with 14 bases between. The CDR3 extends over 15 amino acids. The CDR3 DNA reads TGTGCCAGTAGTAGAGGCACGCCGGAAAATCAGCCCCAGCATTTT. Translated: CASSRGTPENQPQHF.

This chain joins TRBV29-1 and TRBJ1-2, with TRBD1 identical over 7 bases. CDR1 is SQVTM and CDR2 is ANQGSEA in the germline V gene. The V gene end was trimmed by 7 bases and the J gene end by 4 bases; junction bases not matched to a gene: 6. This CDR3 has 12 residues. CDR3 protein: CSARQGPYGYTF. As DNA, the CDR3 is TGCAGCGCAAGACAGGGCCCCTATGGCTACACCTTC.

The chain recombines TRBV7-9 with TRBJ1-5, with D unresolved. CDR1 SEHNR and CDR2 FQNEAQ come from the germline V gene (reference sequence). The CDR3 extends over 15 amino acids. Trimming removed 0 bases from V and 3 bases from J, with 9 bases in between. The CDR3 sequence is CASSLAGGDNQPQHF. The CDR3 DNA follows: TGTGCCAGCAGCTTAGCAGGCGGGGACAATCAGCCCCAGCATTTT.

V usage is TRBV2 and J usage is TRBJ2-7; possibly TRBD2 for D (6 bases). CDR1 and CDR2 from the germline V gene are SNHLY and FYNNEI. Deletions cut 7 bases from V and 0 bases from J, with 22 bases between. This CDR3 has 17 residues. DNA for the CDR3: TGTGCCAGCACTAAGGGGTTTGCGGGACGAAGCTCCTACGAGCAGTACTTC. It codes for CASTKGFAGRSSYEQYF. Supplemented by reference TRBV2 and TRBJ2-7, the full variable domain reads EPEVTQTPSHQVTQMGQEVILRCVPISNHLYFYWYRQILGQKVEFLVSFYNNEISEKSEIFDDQFSVERPDGSNFTLKIRSTKLEDSAMYFCASTKGFAGRSSYEQYFGPGTRLTVT.

CDR3: CARMAGGARSYNEQFF. The CDR3 DNA reads as TGTGCCAGAATGGCGGGGGGGGCCAGGTCCTACAATGAGCAGTTCTTC. This chain connects TRBV6-4 to TRBJ2-1; TRBD2 agrees at 9 bases. V shed 9 bases, J shed 1 base, and the junction held 10 bases outside the gene matches. Looked up from germline, CDR1 is MRHNA and CDR2 is SNTAGT. The CDR3 spans 16 residues.

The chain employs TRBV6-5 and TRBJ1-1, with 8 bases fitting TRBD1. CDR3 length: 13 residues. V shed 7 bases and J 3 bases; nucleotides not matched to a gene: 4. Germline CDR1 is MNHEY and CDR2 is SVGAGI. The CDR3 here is CASIAGGYTEAFF. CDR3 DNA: TGTGCCAGCATAGCAGGGGGCTACACTGAAGCTTTCTTT.